These 21 T cell receptor beta chains were all obtained from the same sample, sequenced in a study of chemoradiotherapy in HPV16-positive cancers. Clones were sequenced by immunoSEQ multiplex PCR, and TCRdb holds only the in-frame ones, with some missing. Among around 970 clones listed, 85% to 95% were seen once. The starting material was tumor tissue, obtained from a patient who underwent chemoradiotherapy. The receptors stem from a human donor with HPV-associated anogenital cancer.

This sequence joins TRBV4-2 and TRBJ2-3; 14 bases agree with TRBD2. The CDR3 is 17 residues long. Germline trimming cut 4 bases from V and 2 bases from J; bases unmatched to any gene: 5. Germline lookup yields CDR1 LGHNA and CDR2 YNFKEQ. CDR3 sequence: CASSPRLAGGSTDTQYF. The CDR3 coding sequence is TGTGCCAGCAGCCCGAGACTAGCGGGAGGGTCCACAGATACGCAGTATTTT.

The J gene is TRBJ1-1, the V gene TRBV19; D not resolved. CDR3 size: 14 residues. Germline V gene sequence: CDR1 LNHDA, CDR2 SQIVND (reference sequence). V was cut by 3 bases and J by 7 bases, with 15 bases left in between. CDR3 DNA: TGTGCCAGTAGTATTGGTGTGTCGGCATTTGAAGCTTTCTTT. As protein: CASSIGVSAFEAFF.

This chain joins TRBV28 and TRBJ2-7; the D gene is possibly TRBD1 (7 bases). Germline V lookup: CDR1 MDHEN, CDR2 SYDVKM. Trimming removed 4 bases at V and 3 bases at J, with 13 bases between. This CDR3 has 14 residues. The CDR3 DNA follows: TGTGCCAGCAGTTCAGGGGGGACAGTCTACGAGCAGTACTTC. Translated: CASSSGGTVYEQYF.

V gene TRBV4-1 combines with J gene TRBJ2-5, with TRBD2 matching 10 bases. The germline gives CDR1 MGHRA, CDR2 YSYEKL. V was pared by 1 base and J by 2 bases, with 1 base of the junction left unmatched. The CDR3 is made up of 15 amino acids. CDR3 protein: CASSQVSGGQETQYF. Written as DNA, the CDR3 is TGCGCCAGCAGCCAAGTTAGCGGGGGGCAAGAGACCCAGTACTTC.

The V gene is TRBV6-1, the J gene TRBJ2-1; 10 bases are a match to TRBD2. The CDR3 covers 15 residues. V lost 3 bases and J lost 4; bases outside the gene matches: 3. Germline values: CDR1 MNHNS, CDR2 SASEGT. The CDR3 bases are TGTGCCAGCAGTGATGGACTAGCGGCATACAATGAGCAGTTCTTC. Amino acid sequence: CASSDGLAAYNEQFF.

The gene calls are TRBV7-3 and TRBJ1-6; 9 bases are a match to TRBD1. The CDR3 consists of 16 residues. Germline V lookup: CDR1 SGHTA, CDR2 FQGTGA. The V and J ends lost 2 bases and 5 bases, in that order; junction bases with no gene match: 4. CDR3 protein: CASSLLGTGNNSPLHF. The CDR3 DNA reads TGTGCCAGCAGCTTACTCGGGACAGGGAATAATTCACCCCTCCACTTT.

The genes are TRBV6-1 and TRBJ1-2; 12 bases match TRBD1. CDR1 MNHNS and CDR2 SASEGT come from the germline V gene. The V segment lost 6 bases and the J segment 4 bases; nucleotides outside the gene matches: 6. This CDR3 is 15 amino acids long. The CDR3: CASRPGQGAGYGYTF. The CDR3 DNA follows: TGTGCCAGCAGGCCGGGACAGGGGGCGGGCTATGGCTACACCTTC.

The gene calls are TRBV30 and TRBJ2-2; D is unclear. Germline V gene data show CDR1 as GTSNPN and CDR2 as SVGIG (reference sequence). This CDR3 comprises 14 residues. Trimming took 0 bases from V and 5 from J, leaving 10 bases between them. DNA for the CDR3: TGTGCCTGGAGTGTCTCCAGCGAAACCGGGGAGCTGTTTTTT. Translation gives CAWSVSSETGELFF.

This sequence joins TRBV7-9 and TRBJ2-7, with TRBD2 matching 13 bases. The V gene's germline CDR1 is SEHNR and CDR2 FQNEAQ (reference sequence). With V trimmed by 3 bases and J by 3 bases, 5 bases remained unmatched. The CDR3 loop spans 16 amino acids. Here the CDR3 reads CASSFATSGRSYEQYF. The DNA for the CDR3 is TGTGCCAGCAGCTTCGCGACTAGCGGGAGGAGCTACGAGCAGTACTTC. Full variable domain (missing parts from reference TRBV7-9 and TRBJ2-7): DTGVSQNPRHKITKRGQNVTFRCDPISEHNRLYWYRQTLGQGPEFLTYFQNEAQLEKSRLLSDRFSAERPKGSFSTLEIQRTEQGDSAMYLCASSFATSGRSYEQYFGPGTRLTVT.

This chain links TRBV28 with TRBJ2-1; the match to TRBD2 covers 9 bases. The CDR3 has 19 residues. Germline lookup yields CDR1 MDHEN and CDR2 SYDVKM. J gave up 0 bases and V 7 bases, and 16 bases lay outside the gene matches. CDR3 amino acids: CASILRGVAGASSYNEQFF. For the CDR3, the DNA is TGTGCCAGCATCCTCCGAGGGGTAGCGGGAGCGAGCTCCTACAATGAGCAGTTCTTC.

The gene calls are TRBV30 and TRBJ2-5; D uncertain. This CDR3 is 13 amino acids long. The germline V and J ends were trimmed by 0 bases and 5 bases, with 10 bases remaining between them. The germline CDR1 and CDR2 sequences are GTSNPN and SVGIG (reference sequence). CDR3: CAWSVFPGETQYF. In DNA, the CDR3 is TGTGCCTGGAGTGTTTTCCCCGGGGAGACCCAGTACTTC.

This chain uses TRBV28 with TRBJ1-5; 7 bases agree with TRBD1. The germline gives CDR1 MDHEN, CDR2 SYDVKM. Trimming at V came to 8 bases and at J to 1 base, leaving 11 bases not matched to a gene. The CDR3 length is 16 residues. The CDR3 DNA is TGTGCCAGCGCCACCTCGCAGGGGGTGAGCAATCAGCCCCAGCATTTT. Translating gives CASATSQGVSNQPQHF.

V and J are TRBV25-1 and TRBJ2-7, with D possibly being TRBD2 (6 bases). V lost 5 bases, J lost 6 bases, and 14 bases lay in between. CDR1 and CDR2 (germline): MGHDK, SYGVNS. This CDR3 has 13 amino acids. CDR3 region: CASSRAGTGEQYF. DNA of the CDR3: TGTGCCAGCAGTAGGGCGGGGACCGGCGAGCAGTACTTC.

The V call is TRBV7-6, the J call TRBJ2-1; D is possibly TRBD1 (6 bases). The CDR3 consists of 13 residues. V lost 3 bases and J 7 bases, leaving 10 bases between the germline ends. Germline loops: CDR1 SGHVS, CDR2 FNYEAQ. This CDR3 is CASSFGQLNEQFF. As DNA, the CDR3 is TGTGCCAGCAGCTTCGGACAGTTGAATGAGCAGTTCTTC.

V gene TRBV5-6 combines with J gene TRBJ2-3, with D unresolved. V dropped 3 bases and J dropped 4 bases, with 9 bases sitting between them. Germline CDR1 and CDR2: SGHDT and YYEEEE. This CDR3 region has 13 residues. The CDR3 is CASSSAFADTQYF. The CDR3, as DNA: TGTGCCAGCAGCTCCGCTTTCGCAGATACGCAGTATTTT.

The CDR3 spells CASSQEYRSNTEAFF. CDR3 DNA: TGTGCCAGCAGCCAAGAGTATCGATCGAACACTGAAGCTTTCTTT. V is TRBV14 and J is TRBJ1-1, with D uncertain. The CDR3 extends over 15 amino acids. Trimming shortened V by 0 bases and J by 1 base, and 9 bases separated the two germline ends. In germline, CDR1 is SGHDN, CDR2 FVKESK.

This chain links TRBV6-4 with TRBJ1-1, with 10 bases identical to TRBD1. The CDR3 totals 17 residues. The germline CDR1 and CDR2 sequences are MRHNA and SNTAGT. The ends lost 3 bases at V and 3 bases at J; junction bases unmatched: 10. CDR3 residues: CASSELSGTGEDTEAFF. The CDR3 coding sequence is TGTGCCAGCAGTGAATTAAGCGGGACAGGGGAGGACACTGAAGCTTTCTTT.

V gene TRBV28 combines with J gene TRBJ1-4, with no clear D. In germline, CDR1 is MDHEN, CDR2 SYDVKM. This CDR3 has 12 residues. Trimming took 8 bases from V and 8 from J, leaving 12 bases between them. CDR3 protein: CASGRFGEKLFF. DNA of the CDR3: TGTGCCAGCGGCCGATTCGGGGAAAAACTGTTTTTT.

The V and J genes are TRBV6-1 and TRBJ1-5; 11 bases agree with TRBD1. This CDR3 region has 16 residues. Germline CDR1 MNHNS, CDR2 SASEGT. V was pared by 4 bases and J by 7 bases, with 9 bases of the junction left unmatched. CDR3 coding DNA: TGTGCCAGCAGTGTATTGCCGGGACAGGGGGAGCAGCCCCAGCATTTT. As protein: CASSVLPGQGEQPQHF.

This chain links TRBV11-2 with TRBJ2-5; 7 bases align to TRBD1. The CDR3 runs to 15 residues. J gave up 5 bases and V 5 bases, and 11 bases lay outside the gene matches. Germline V gene sequence: CDR1 SGHAT, CDR2 FQNNGV. The CDR3 nucleotides read TGTGCCAGCAGCGGGGTTGAGGGGGCCGCTGAGACCCAGTACTTC. It translates to CASSGVEGAAETQYF.

Only one count was recorded for this clone. V gene TRBV25-1 combines with J gene TRBJ2-3; 8 nucleotides align to TRBD2. In germline, CDR1 is MGHDK, CDR2 SYGVNS. The CDR3 has 15 amino acids. The J segment lost 1 base and the V segment lost 6 bases, leaving 6 bases of the junction unmatched. Here the CDR3 DNA reads TGTGCCAGCAGACAAGCGGGGGTGGGCACAGATACGCAGTATTTT. Encoded protein: CASRQAGVGTDTQYF.